A selection of T cell receptor beta chains follows, all from one sample in a study of shared clonotypes between healthy human individuals. The protocol was immunoSEQ multiplex PCR, while the TCRdb copy is restricted to in-frame clones and leaves out a portion. This sample has about 2.5 million clones, with less than 95% found just once. Specimen: naive CD4+ T cells from PBMCs. Receptors originate from a man aged 18 to 29 in good health. Some clones in this sample may be carry-over from other donors' samples. The CDR3 runs from the conserved cysteine through the conserved F or W. D genes are given only for firm matches. Rows may omit the clone size; those that give it use once, few, many or a size class.

CDR3 DNA,CDR3 protein,clone size,D gene,V gene,J gene
TGCGCCAGCAGCTTGTTGGCGGGAGGGCTATATGAGCAGTTCTTC,CASSLLAGGLYEQFF,-,TRBD2,TRBV5-1,TRBJ2-1
TGTGCCTGGAGTCCTACCCTCAATCAGCCCCAGCATTTT,CAWSPTLNQPQHF,few,-,TRBV30,TRBJ1-5
TGTGCCATCAAGACCCGCACCGGGGAGCTGTTTTTT,CAIKTRTGELFF,-,-,TRBV10-3,TRBJ2-2
TGTGCCAGCAGCCATCGGGGGACCCTATTTGAAAAACTGTTTTTT,CASSHRGTLFEKLFF,-,-,TRBV11-1,TRBJ1-4
TGCGCCAGCAGCCCTCTGACAGGGGTGAACACTGAAGCTTTCTTT,CASSPLTGVNTEAFF,-,TRBD1,TRBV23-1,TRBJ1-1
TGTGCCAGCAGTTCCCCCGCGGCAGGGATGGTCGTTACGCAGTATTTT,CASSSPAAGMVVTQYF,-,-,TRBV28,TRBJ2-3
TGTGCCAGCAGCTTGACAGCGGGGGCTGAGACCCAGTACTTC,CASSLTAGAETQYF,-,TRBD2,TRBV11-3,TRBJ2-5
TGTGCCAGCCGGGACAGGGGGGACAATGAGCAGTTCTTC,CASRDRGDNEQFF,-,TRBD1,TRBV19,TRBJ2-1
TGTGCCAGCAGTTTAACCCTCAACGAGCAGTACTTC,CASSLTLNEQYF,once,-,TRBV28,TRBJ2-7
TGTGCCAGCAGTGAAGAGGCAGGGGGCAAAAACATTCAGTACTTC,CASSEEAGGKNIQYF,-,TRBD1,TRBV2,TRBJ2-4
TGTGCCAGCAGCCTCCGGGACAGGGGAACCTACGAGCAGTACTTC,CASSLRDRGTYEQYF,-,TRBD1,TRBV6-5,TRBJ2-7
TGTGCCAGCAGTTTATATAGGGCAGCTGGAAACACCATATATTTT,CASSLYRAAGNTIYF,once,-,TRBV28,TRBJ1-3
TGTGCCAGCACCTCTCAAGGGCTCACTGAAGCTTTCTTT,CASTSQGLTEAFF,-,-,TRBV7-3,TRBJ1-1
TGTGCCAGCAGTTTCAGCAGGGGAGCTGGCTACACCTTC,CASSFSRGAGYTF,-,-,TRBV11-2,TRBJ1-2
TGCGCCAGCAGCTTGGCAATTTTCGGCACTGAAGCTTTCTTT,CASSLAIFGTEAFF,few,-,TRBV5-1,TRBJ1-1
TGTGCCAGCAGCTTAAATGGTGGGACTGAAGCTTTCTTT,CASSLNGGTEAFF,few,-,TRBV7-3,TRBJ1-1
TGTGCCAGCAGTCCCGGGGGGGCGGGAGATCCGACCTACGAGCAGTACTTC,CASSPGGAGDPTYEQYF,-,TRBD2,TRBV28,TRBJ2-7
TGTGCCAGCAACCTAGCGGGAGTTGAAGAGACCCAGTACTTC,CASNLAGVEETQYF,-,TRBD2,TRBV2,TRBJ2-5
TGTGCCTGGTCAGGGGGGTCGGTCGAGCAGTACTTC,CAWSGGSVEQYF,-,-,TRBV30,TRBJ2-7
TGTGCCATCAGAGGGACCGGGGAGCTGTTTTTT,CAIRGTGELFF,-,-,TRBV10-3,TRBJ2-2
TGTGCCAGCAGTGCCCAGGGGGGCTTGGGCCCCCAGTACTTC,CASSAQGGLGPQYF,-,-,TRBV6-4,TRBJ2-5
TGTGCCAGCAGTCCAACTACGTTCAATGAGCAGTTCTTC,CASSPTTFNEQFF,-,-,TRBV11-2,TRBJ2-1
TGTGCCAGCAGTGCCCCCGCAGGACGGCCTGTTTGGAACTTC,CASSAPAGRPVWNF,-,-,TRBV28,TRBJ2-4
TGTGCCAGCTCACTCCGGGACAGGTCCTACGAGCAGTACTTC,CASSLRDRSYEQYF,-,TRBD1,TRBV18,TRBJ2-7